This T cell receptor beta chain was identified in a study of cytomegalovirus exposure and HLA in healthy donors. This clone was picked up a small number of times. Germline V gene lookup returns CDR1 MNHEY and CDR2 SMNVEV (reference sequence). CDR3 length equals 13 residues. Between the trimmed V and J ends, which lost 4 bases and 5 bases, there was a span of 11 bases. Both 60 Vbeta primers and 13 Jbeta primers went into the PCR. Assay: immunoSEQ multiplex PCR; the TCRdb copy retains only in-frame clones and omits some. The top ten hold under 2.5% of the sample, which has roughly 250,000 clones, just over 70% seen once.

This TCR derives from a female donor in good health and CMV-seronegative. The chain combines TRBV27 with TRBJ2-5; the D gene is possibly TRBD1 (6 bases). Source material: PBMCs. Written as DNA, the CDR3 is TGTGCCAGCAGTTCCTCAAGGGGGGAGACCCAGTACTTC. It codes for CASSSSRGETQYF.